This TCR beta chain was obtained from a study of beta chain features in type 1 diabetes. Notes on the study in general: Patients with type 1 diabetes showed fewer VDJ junction insertions and more deletions.

The sequenced template was cDNA made from the entire isolated RNA. Assay used: immunoSEQ multiplex PCR; TCRdb lists only in-frame clones, some missing. The sample holds 250,000 to 350,000 clones, 8% to 13% seen once. As to this clone: Its antigen is undetermined. This CDR3 is also generated by other DNA sequences in the sample.

The CDR3 is 15 amino acids. The germline gives CDR1 SNHLY, CDR2 FYNNEI. J gave up 1 base and V 6 bases, and 6 bases lay outside the gene matches. The chain employs TRBV2 and TRBJ2-1; TRBD2 agrees at 7 bases. The sample was naive CD4+ T cells from blood. This receptor was obtained from a woman in her twenties or thirties in good health. CDR3 loop: CASRKEGGSYNEQFF. CDR3 sequence (DNA): TGTGCCAGCAGAAAAGAGGGAGGGTCCTACAATGAGCAGTTCTTC.